The T cell receptor beta chain described here comes from a study of CD8 T cells in ankylosing spondylitis. Whole-study results and caveats: Seemingly distinctive of ankylosing spondylitis blood was a TCR beta motif formed by eight highly homologous variants.

In germline, CDR1 is SGHRS, CDR2 YFSETQ. The CDR3 is made up of 15 amino acids. V was shortened by 0 bases and J by 1 base, with 9 bases between the two germline ends. This clonotype appeared a few times. Its antigen is unidentified. MiXCR was run by TCRdb on the 5' RACE reads, yielding one entry per CDR3 protein. The sample includes some 800,000 distinct CDR3 sequences, around 11% seen only once; the top ten take just over 0.5%. The TCR originated in a male donor with ankylosing spondylitis. V usage is TRBV5-1 and J usage is TRBJ2-3; D is uncertain. Sequencing was performed on blood, either unsorted or a sorted T cell fraction (not recorded which). Here the CDR3 reads CASSLELGGTDTQYF. DNA of the CDR3: TGCGCCAGCAGCTTGGAACTGGGCGGCACAGATACGCAGTATTTT. The whole variable domain, filled in from reference TRBV5-1 and TRBJ2-3, reads KAGVTQTPRYLIKTRGQQVTLSCSPISGHRSVSWYQQTPGQGLQFLFEYFSETQRNKGNFPGRFSGRQFSNSRSEMNVSTLELGDSALYLCASSLELGGTDTQYFGPGTRLTVL.